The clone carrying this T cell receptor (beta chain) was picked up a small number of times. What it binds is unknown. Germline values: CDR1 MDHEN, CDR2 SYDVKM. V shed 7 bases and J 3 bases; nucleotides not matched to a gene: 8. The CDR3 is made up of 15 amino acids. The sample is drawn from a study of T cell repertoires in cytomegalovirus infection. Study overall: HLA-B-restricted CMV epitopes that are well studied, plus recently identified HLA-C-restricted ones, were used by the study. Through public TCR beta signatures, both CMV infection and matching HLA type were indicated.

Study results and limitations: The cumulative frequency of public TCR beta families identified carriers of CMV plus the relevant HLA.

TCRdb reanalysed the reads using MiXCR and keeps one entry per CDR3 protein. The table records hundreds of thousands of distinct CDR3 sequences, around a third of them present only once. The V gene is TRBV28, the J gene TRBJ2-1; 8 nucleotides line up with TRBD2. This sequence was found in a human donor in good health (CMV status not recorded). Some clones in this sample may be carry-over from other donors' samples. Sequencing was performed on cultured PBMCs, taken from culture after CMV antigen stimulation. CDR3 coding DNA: TGTGCCAGCATGTGGCAAGCGGGAGTCTACAATGAGCAGTTCTTC. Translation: CASMWQAGVYNEQFF.